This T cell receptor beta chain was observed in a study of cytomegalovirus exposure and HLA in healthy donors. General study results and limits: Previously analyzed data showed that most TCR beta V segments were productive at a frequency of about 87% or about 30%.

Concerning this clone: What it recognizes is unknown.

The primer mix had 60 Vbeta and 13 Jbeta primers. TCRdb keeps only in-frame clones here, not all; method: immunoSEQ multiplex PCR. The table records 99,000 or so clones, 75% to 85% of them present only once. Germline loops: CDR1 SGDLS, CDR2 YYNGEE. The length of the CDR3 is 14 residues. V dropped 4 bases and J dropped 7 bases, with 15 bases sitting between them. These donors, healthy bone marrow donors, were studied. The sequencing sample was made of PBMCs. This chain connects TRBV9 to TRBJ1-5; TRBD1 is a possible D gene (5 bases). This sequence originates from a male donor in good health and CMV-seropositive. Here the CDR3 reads CASSSGPGGQPQHF. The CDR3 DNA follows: TGTGCCAGCAGCTCGGGACCGGGGGGACAGCCCCAGCATTTT.